The 11 T cell receptor beta chains below were found in one sample sequenced in a study of cytomegalovirus exposure and HLA in healthy donors. It was with 60 Vbeta and 13 Jbeta primers that the PCR ran. Clones were sequenced by immunoSEQ multiplex PCR, and TCRdb holds only the in-frame ones, with some missing. This table holds approximately 110,000 clones, 65% to 85% found once. The specimen sequenced was PBMCs. The source of these receptors is a male donor in good health and CMV-seronegative.

This clone is a singleton in its sample. V usage is TRBV11-2 and J usage is TRBJ2-1, with 13 nucleotides matching TRBD2. The CDR3 is made up of 15 amino acids. CDR1 and CDR2 (germline): SGHAT, FQNNGV. With 6 bases clipped from V and 8 bases from J, the junction kept 7 bases outside the gene matches. The CDR3 spells CASRSTSGRAHEQFF. The CDR3 DNA reads TGTGCCAGCAGATCTACTAGCGGGAGGGCCCATGAGCAGTTCTTC.

The chain couples TRBV5-6 to TRBJ2-1; 8 positions match TRBD2. V lost 2 bases, J lost 2 bases, and 6 bases stayed unmatched. This CDR3 contains 16 residues. Germline assignment: CDR1 SGHDT and CDR2 YYEEEE. The DNA for the CDR3 is TGTGCCAGCAGCTTAGTGGTGGGACTAGCCTACAATGAGCAGTTCTTC. This sequence encodes CASSLVVGLAYNEQFF.

Points on this clone: Other nucleotide sequences in the sample specify the same CDR3. The chain links TRBV5-1 to TRBJ2-5; D is ambiguous. The CDR3 has 14 residues. The germline V gene has CDR1 SGHRS and CDR2 YFSETQ. V was shortened by 0 bases and J by 0 bases, with 6 bases between the two germline ends. The CDR3 sequence is CASSLVPDQETQYF. CDR3 bases: TGCGCCAGCAGCTTGGTTCCGGACCAAGAGACCCAGTACTTC.

V is TRBV9 and J is TRBJ2-1; D remains ambiguous. Trimming stripped 0 bases from V and 0 bases from J, with 10 bases between. Germline assignment: CDR1 SGDLS and CDR2 YYNGEE. This CDR3 is 16 amino acids long. The CDR3 nucleotides are TGTGCCAGCAGCGTAGGCGGATTGAGCTCCTACAATGAGCAGTTCTTC. Amino acids: CASSVGGLSSYNEQFF.

The chain has TRBV5-6 and TRBJ1-1; D remains unclear. V was trimmed by 0 bases and J by 1 base, leaving 10 bases between them. Germline V gene data show CDR1 as SGHDT and CDR2 as YYEEEE. The CDR3 is 15 residues long. The CDR3 region has the DNA TGTGCCAGCAGCTTGGGTAGGGCGGGGAACACTGAAGCTTTCTTT. Encoded protein: CASSLGRAGNTEAFF.

This chain uses TRBV27 with TRBJ2-3; D possibly corresponds to TRBD2 (6 bases). Trimming cost V 6 bases and J 6 bases, with 19 bases left between them. CDR3 length equals 15 residues. Per the germline V gene, CDR1 is MNHEY and CDR2 is SMNVEV (reference sequence). This CDR3 reads CASSWTKGHSDTQYF. DNA of the CDR3: TGTGCCAGCAGCTGGACTAAAGGCCACTCTGATACGCAGTATTTT.

The chain uses TRBV9 and TRBJ2-7; D gene unclear. The CDR3 totals 15 residues. Per the germline V gene, CDR1 is SGDLS and CDR2 is YYNGEE. The ends were cut back, 2 bases at V and 1 base at J, with 13 bases in the middle. CDR3 in amino acids: CASSVSPTTSYEQYF. The CDR3 DNA is TGTGCCAGCAGCGTTAGCCCTACGACTTCCTACGAGCAGTACTTC.

The chain employs TRBV5-6 and TRBJ2-3; 9 positions agree with TRBD2. The CDR3 has 15 residues. V lost 4 bases and J lost 3; bases outside the gene matches: 6. Germline V gene lookup returns CDR1 SGHDT and CDR2 YYEEEE. CDR3 sequence: CASSILTSGTDTQYF. Written as DNA, the CDR3 is TGTGCCAGCAGCATCCTGACTAGCGGAACAGATACGCAGTATTTT.

The V gene is TRBV27, the J gene TRBJ2-7; D uncertain. CDR1 and CDR2 (germline): MNHEY, SMNVEV (reference sequence). Trimming pared 3 bases from V and 0 bases from J, leaving 9 bases between. This CDR3 has 14 amino acids. Here the CDR3 reads CASSLAAASYEQYF. In DNA form, the CDR3 reads TGTGCCAGCAGTTTGGCTGCCGCCTCCTACGAGCAGTACTTC.

The rearrangement uses TRBV4-3 and TRBJ1-2; D not certain. CDR3 length equals 14 residues. Germline V gene sequence: CDR1 LGHNA, CDR2 YSLEER. V shed 0 bases and J shed 3 bases, with 8 bases lying between them. In DNA, the CDR3 is TGCGCCAGCAGCCAAGATCGCGAAGACTATGGCTACACCTTC. This encodes CASSQDREDYGYTF.

The chain uses TRBV20-1 and TRBJ2-1; D may be TRBD2 (5 bases). V gave up 3 bases and J gave up 10 bases, with 10 bases separating them. This CDR3 is 11 amino acids long. CDR1 is DFQATT, CDR2 SNEGSKA, per germline (reference sequence). The CDR3 is CSARWEWEQFF. Here the CDR3 DNA reads TGCAGTGCTAGGTGGGAGTGGGAGCAGTTCTTC.